This T cell receptor (beta chain) is from a study of radiotherapy plus CTLA-4 blockade in lung cancer. This CDR3 is 14 amino acids long. Germline V gene lookup returns CDR1 MDHEN and CDR2 SYDVKM. Trimming took off 8 bases at V and 2 bases at J, with 16 bases between the two ends. Method: immunoSEQ multiplex PCR; TCRdb's copy keeps in-frame clones and lacks some. The table lists about 28,000 clones, around 80% of them singletons. V is TRBV28 and J is TRBJ2-7; weak D call: TRBD2 (5 bases). Sequencing was performed on peripheral blood, taken from a patient treated with radiotherapy plus ipilimumab. This clonotype was obtained from a human donor with non-small cell lung cancer that progressed on radiotherapy plus ipilimumab. DNA of the CDR3: TGTGCCAGCGGGCGGGCAGCGACGACCTACGAGCAGTACTTC. As protein: CASGRAATTYEQYF.